The 17 T cell receptor beta chains below all came from one sample that was sequenced in a study of blood T cell repertoires in COVID-19. The method was immunoSEQ multiplex PCR; TCRdb's version includes in-frame clones alone and lacks a portion of them. The table has under 200,000 clones, around 83% seen once; the top ten hold almost 5%. Source material: peripheral blood. The receptors derive from a woman over 75 with acute or convalescent COVID-19.

This clone was seen more than once but under ten times. This specimen includes other DNA sequences encoding the same CDR3. V usage is TRBV9 and J usage is TRBJ1-2, with D maybe TRBD1 (6 bases). CDR1 and CDR2 (germline): SGDLS, YYNGEE. The CDR3 spans 13 residues. The V end lost 4 bases, the J end lost 5 bases, and 12 bases lay between the germline ends. The CDR3 is CASSPDRNYGYTF. CDR3 nucleotides: TGTGCCAGCAGCCCAGACAGGAATTATGGCTACACCTTC.

This chain uses TRBV5-1 with TRBJ2-5, with D perhaps matching TRBD2 (6 bases). The CDR3 sequence is 17 residues long. Germline V gene data show CDR1 as SGHRS and CDR2 as YFSETQ. The V end was cut by 0 bases, the J end by 5 bases, with 20 bases between. DNA of the CDR3: TGCGCCAGCAGCTTGGTACCCCCCGCGCAGGGAGGTGAGACCCAGTACTTC. Encoded protein: CASSLVPPAQGGETQYF.

This rearrangement joins TRBV9 to TRBJ2-5; a weak D match, TRBD1 (6 bases). V was clipped by 4 bases and J by 9 bases, with 16 bases between them. CDR1 is SGDLS and CDR2 is YYNGEE in the germline V gene. This CDR3 has 13 residues. The CDR3: CASSSGGEGAQYF. The CDR3 DNA sequence: TGTGCCAGCAGCAGCGGAGGAGAGGGGGCCCAGTACTTC.

V usage is TRBV23-1 and J usage is TRBJ1-5; D gene unclear. TRBV23-1 is placed among ORFs of uncertain function. V shed 1 base and J shed 10 bases, with 20 bases lying between them. This CDR3 spans 16 amino acids. The DNA for the CDR3 is TGCGCCAGCAGTCAATTTCCCCCGGGTTTGCGTGATCCCCAGCATTTT. Translated: CASSQFPPGLRDPQHF.

As DNA, the CDR3 is TGTGCCAGCAAACGGGACTTTTACAATGAGCAGTTCTTC. Its protein is CASKRDFYNEQFF. This chain connects TRBV6-5 to TRBJ2-1; tentatively, D is TRBD2 (6 bases). CDR3 size: 13 residues. Trimming shortened V by 7 bases and J by 4 bases, and 11 bases separated the two germline ends. The germline V gene has CDR1 MNHEY and CDR2 SVGAGI.

The rearrangement uses TRBV3-1 (or the pseudogene TRBV3-2) and TRBJ1-5; TRBD1 might be the D (5 bases). Trimming stripped 5 bases from V and 5 bases from J, with 13 bases between. Germline V CDR1 and CDR2: LGHDT, YNNKEL (reference sequence). This CDR3 is 14 amino acids long. The CDR3 is CASSSGLSDQPQHF. CDR3 in DNA: TGTGCCAGCAGCTCGGGACTTTCGGATCAGCCCCAGCATTTT.

This clone was picked up a small number of times. The V call is TRBV30, the J call TRBJ1-1; 8 bases match TRBD1. The CDR3 has 13 residues. Trimming removed 4 bases from V and 5 bases from J; junction bases left unmatched: 6. Germline V gene data show CDR1 as GTSNPN and CDR2 as SVGIG (reference sequence). This CDR3 reads CAWMGQARTEAFF. The CDR3 bases are TGTGCCTGGATGGGACAGGCGAGAACTGAAGCTTTCTTT.

CDR3 loop: CATALQGLDTQYF. In DNA form, the CDR3 reads TGTGCCACCGCCCTACAGGGTTTGGATACGCAGTATTTT. The V gene is TRBV28, the J gene TRBJ2-3; weak D call: TRBD1 (6 bases). The length of the CDR3 is 13 residues. Trimming removed 10 bases at V and 6 bases at J, with 17 bases between. Germline CDR1 MDHEN, CDR2 SYDVKM.

This chain joins TRBV3-1 (or the pseudogene TRBV3-2) and TRBJ2-2; the match to TRBD2 covers 10 bases. CDR1 and CDR2 (germline): LGHDT, YNNKEL (reference sequence). The CDR3 is 16 residues long. J lost 2 bases, V lost 4 bases, and 4 bases had no gene match. CDR3 loop: CASSRPSGGNTGELFF. The CDR3 region has the DNA TGTGCCAGCAGCCGCCCTAGCGGGGGCAACACCGGGGAGCTGTTTTTT.

This clone appeared a single time. Different DNA sequences within this sample yield the same CDR3. The V gene is TRBV5-1, the J gene TRBJ2-5; D might be TRBD1 (5 bases). This CDR3 region has 14 residues. V gave up 0 bases and J gave up 0 bases, with 6 bases separating them. Germline values: CDR1 SGHRS, CDR2 YFSETQ. The CDR3 bases are TGCGCCAGCAGCTTGGTGACAGACCAAGAGACCCAGTACTTC. Its protein product is CASSLVTDQETQYF.

The chain is built from TRBV7-2 and TRBJ2-1; D ambiguous. Looked up from germline, CDR1 is SGHTA and CDR2 is FQGNSA. Trimming took 4 bases from V and 2 from J, leaving 12 bases between them. CDR3 length: 15 amino acids. CDR3 in amino acids: CASSSAQNPYNEQFF. The CDR3 DNA reads as TGTGCCAGCAGCTCCGCACAGAACCCCTACAATGAGCAGTTCTTC.

The V call is TRBV7-2, the J call TRBJ2-5; 13 bases agree with TRBD2. V trimming: 9 bases; J trimming: 5 bases; junction bases outside the gene matches: 6. There are 14 residues in the CDR3. Germline CDR1 is SGHTA and CDR2 is FQGNSA. DNA of the CDR3: TGTGCCAGTGGACTAGCGGGAGCCTCGGAGACCCAGTACTTC. Translated, it gives CASGLAGASETQYF.

This chain uses TRBV5-1 with TRBJ1-6; D may be TRBD1 (6 bases). Trimming stripped 0 bases from V and 10 bases from J, with 14 bases between. The germline V gene encodes CDR1 SGHRS and CDR2 YFSETQ. This CDR3 has 15 amino acids. The CDR3 region is CASSLEVQGNSPLHF. The CDR3 DNA sequence: TGCGCCAGCAGCTTGGAGGTCCAGGGGAACTCACCCCTCCACTTT.

Note on this clone: A read error may account for a junction end that differs from germline. The chain couples TRBV7-7 to TRBJ2-7, with 7 bases aligning to TRBD2. The CDR3 sequence is 18 residues long. In germline, CDR1 is SSHAT, CDR2 FNYEAQ (reference sequence). In nucleotides, the CDR3 is TGTGCTAGCAGCAACGAACCGACGCACCTAGCGGCCGGGAACGAGCAGTACTTC. Translation gives CASSNEPTHLAAGNEQYF.

The table lists this clone with a count of one. V is TRBV5-4 and J is TRBJ2-7, with 10 positions matching TRBD1. V lost 4 bases, J lost 4 bases, and 5 bases stayed unmatched. The CDR3 has 14 residues. Germline CDR1 is SGHNT and CDR2 is YYREEE (reference sequence). CDR3 in DNA: TGTGCCAGCAGCCCGGACAGGGGGAAGTACGAGCAGTACTTC. Translated: CASSPDRGKYEQYF. The whole variable domain, filled in from reference TRBV5-4 and TRBJ2-7, reads ETGVTQSPTHLIKTRGQQVTLRCSSQSGHNTVSWYQQALGQGPQFIFQYYREEENGRGNFPPRFSGLQFPNYSSELNVNALELDDSALYLCASSPDRGKYEQYFGPGTRLTVT.

V is TRBV7-9 and J is TRBJ1-4; TRBD1 agrees at 8 bases. The germline gives CDR1 SEHNR, CDR2 FQNEAQ (reference sequence). Losses at the gene ends were 3 bases for V and 8 bases for J; bases not matched to a gene: 5. The CDR3 covers 14 residues. CDR3 bases: TGTGCCAGCAGCTTGCCGGGGACAGGAGAAAAACTGTTTTTT. Its protein product is CASSLPGTGEKLFF.

The V gene is TRBV9, the J gene TRBJ1-1; D call uncertain. CDR3 length: 16 amino acids. In germline, CDR1 is SGDLS, CDR2 YYNGEE. The V and J ends lost 0 bases and 1 base respectively, with 13 bases between them. CDR3 loop: CASSVGNGLTNTEAFF. CDR3 coding DNA: TGTGCCAGCAGCGTAGGCAACGGACTTACGAACACTGAAGCTTTCTTT.